This entry is about one T cell receptor beta chain. The antigen is undetermined. This specimen comes from a study of post-analysis software for immune sequencing data. Overall study context: Patients with relapsing-remitting, secondary progressive and progressive-relapsing multiple sclerosis courses were all represented.

Notes on the study in general: Patients showed TRBV5-6, TRBV5-1 and TRBV20-1 among a few TRBV segments more frequent than in controls. Among multiple sclerosis patients, normalized Chao1 diversity was significantly below that of controls. Those samples that were prepared in the same batch co-clustered strongly by F measure.

Germline CDR1 is LGHDT and CDR2 is YNNKEL (reference sequence). The CDR3 loop spans 16 amino acids. The V and J ends lost 1 base and 5 bases respectively, with 18 bases between them. Unique-molecular-identifier-tagged TCR beta cDNA libraries were used. Around 460,000 cDNA molecules came from roughly 0.93 to 9.6 million T cells. TCRdb re-called the PCR reads through MiXCR, storing one row per CDR3 protein. The table lists some 800,000 distinct CDR3 sequences, around 45% of them singletons. V usage is TRBV3-1 and J usage is TRBJ2-7; D might be TRBD1 (5 bases). The sequenced sample was blood. This TCR came from a girl between 10 and 17 years old with multiple sclerosis. CDR3 loop: CASSQVPAGPCNEQYF. In DNA form, the CDR3 reads TGTGCCAGCAGCCAAGTGCCGGCAGGGCCTTGTAACGAGCAGTACTTC.